The 2 T cell receptor beta chains listed next were all sequenced from one sample in a study of CD8 T cells in Susac syndrome. After extraction with the RNeasy kit, about 0.45 to 1 ug of the RNA was reverse transcribed using random hexamers. TCRdb recomputed calls from the immunoSEQ multiplex PCR reads with MiXCR, one row per CDR3 protein. The data contain around 160,000 distinct CDR3 sequences, 94% of them singletons. Sequences were obtained from CD4+ T cells from PBMCs. These receptors came from a human donor with multiple sclerosis.

CDR3 coding DNA: TGTGCCAGCAGCCAAGGGCTAACAAATGAGCAGTTCTTC. It yields the protein CASSQGLTNEQFF. J is TRBJ2-1 and V is TRBV14; the D is unclear. The V and J ends lost 1 base and 7 bases respectively, with 8 bases between them. The CDR3 has 13 residues. Germline V CDR1 and CDR2: SGHDN, FVKESK. The full variable domain, with the rest looked up from reference TRBV14 and TRBJ2-1, is EAGVTQFPSHSVIEKGQTVTLRCDPISGHDNLYWYRRVMGKEIKFLLHFVKESKQDESGMPNNRFLAERTGGTYSTLKVQPAELEDSGVYFCASSQGLTNEQFFGPGTRLTVL.

The CDR3 spells CASSAGTFNSYEQYF. The CDR3 region has the DNA TGTGCCAGCAGTGCCGGGACTTTCAACTCCTACGAGCAGTACTTC. V and J are TRBV6-6 and TRBJ2-7; D perhaps matches TRBD2 (6 bases). The germline CDR1 and CDR2 sequences are MNHNY and SVGAGI (reference sequence). Trimming shortened V by 5 bases and J by 0 bases, and 14 bases separated the two germline ends. The CDR3 is made up of 15 amino acids.